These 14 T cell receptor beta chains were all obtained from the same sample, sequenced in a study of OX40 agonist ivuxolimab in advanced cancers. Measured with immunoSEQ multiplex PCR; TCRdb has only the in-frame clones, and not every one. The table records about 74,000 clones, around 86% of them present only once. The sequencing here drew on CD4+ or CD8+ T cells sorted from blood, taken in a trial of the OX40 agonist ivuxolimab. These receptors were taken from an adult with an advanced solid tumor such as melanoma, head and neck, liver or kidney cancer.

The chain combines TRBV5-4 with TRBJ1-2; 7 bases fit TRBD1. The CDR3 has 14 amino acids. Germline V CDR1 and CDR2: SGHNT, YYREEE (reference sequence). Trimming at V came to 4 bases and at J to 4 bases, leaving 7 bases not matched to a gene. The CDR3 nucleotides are TGTGCCAGCAGCAGAGGACAGGAGGCCTATGGCTACACCTTC. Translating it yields CASSRGQEAYGYTF.

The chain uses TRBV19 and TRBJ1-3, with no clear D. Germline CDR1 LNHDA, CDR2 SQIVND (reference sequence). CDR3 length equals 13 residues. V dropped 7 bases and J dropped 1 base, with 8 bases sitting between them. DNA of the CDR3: TGTGCCAGTATGACTCAGTCTGGAAACACCATATATTTT. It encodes CASMTQSGNTIYF.

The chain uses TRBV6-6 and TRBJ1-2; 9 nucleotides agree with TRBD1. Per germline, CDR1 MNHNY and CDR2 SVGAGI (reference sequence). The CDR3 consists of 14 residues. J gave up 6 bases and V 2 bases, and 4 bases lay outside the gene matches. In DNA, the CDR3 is TGTGCCAGCAGTTACACGACAGGGGGTGATGGCTACACCTTC. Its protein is CASSYTTGGDGYTF.

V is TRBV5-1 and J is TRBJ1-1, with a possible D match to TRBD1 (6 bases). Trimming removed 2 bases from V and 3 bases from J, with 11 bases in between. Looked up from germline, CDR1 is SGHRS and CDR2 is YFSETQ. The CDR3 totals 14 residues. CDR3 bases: TGCGCCAGCAGCTTTCAGGGGACCTACACTGAAGCTTTCTTT. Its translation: CASSFQGTYTEAFF.

DNA of the CDR3: TGTGCCAGCAGCCTAGGAGACAGGAACACCGGGGAGCTGTTTTTT. Its translation is CASSLGDRNTGELFF. The J gene is TRBJ2-2, the V gene TRBV5-4, with D perhaps TRBD1 (5 bases). Germline V lookup: CDR1 SGHNT, CDR2 YYREEE (reference sequence). Trimming removed 4 bases at V and 1 base at J, with 11 bases between. This CDR3 contains 15 residues.

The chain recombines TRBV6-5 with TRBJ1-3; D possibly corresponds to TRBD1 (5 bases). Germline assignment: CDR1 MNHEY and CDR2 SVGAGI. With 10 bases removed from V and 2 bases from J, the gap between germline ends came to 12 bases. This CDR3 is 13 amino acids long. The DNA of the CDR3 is TGTGCCACCCATCAGGGTCCTGGAAACACCATATATTTT. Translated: CATHQGPGNTIYF.

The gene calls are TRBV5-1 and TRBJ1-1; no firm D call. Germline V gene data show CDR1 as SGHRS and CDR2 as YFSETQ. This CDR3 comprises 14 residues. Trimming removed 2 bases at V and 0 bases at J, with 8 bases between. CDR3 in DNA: TGCGCCAGCAGCTTCTGGACCATGAACACTGAAGCTTTCTTT. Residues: CASSFWTMNTEAFF.

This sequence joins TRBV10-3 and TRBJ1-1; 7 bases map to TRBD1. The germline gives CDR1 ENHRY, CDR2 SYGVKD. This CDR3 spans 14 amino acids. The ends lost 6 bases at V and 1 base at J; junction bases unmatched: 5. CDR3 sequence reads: CAIRSGQENTEAFF. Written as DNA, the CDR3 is TGTGCCATCAGGTCAGGACAGGAGAACACTGAAGCTTTCTTT.

Here the CDR3 reads CASSLTPGTEAFF. The DNA of the CDR3 is TGTGCCAGCAGCTTAACGCCAGGCACTGAAGCTTTCTTT. This chain connects TRBV7-3 to TRBJ1-1; no firm D call. CDR1 is SGHTA and CDR2 is FQGTGA in the germline V gene. V dropped 0 bases and J dropped 4 bases, with 6 bases sitting between them. The CDR3 runs to 13 residues.

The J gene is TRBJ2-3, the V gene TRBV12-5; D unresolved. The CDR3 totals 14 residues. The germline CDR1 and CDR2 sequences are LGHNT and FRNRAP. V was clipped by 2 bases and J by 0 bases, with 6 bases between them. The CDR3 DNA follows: TGTGCTAGTGGTTTGCCCCCTAGCACAGATACGCAGTATTTT. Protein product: CASGLPPSTDTQYF.

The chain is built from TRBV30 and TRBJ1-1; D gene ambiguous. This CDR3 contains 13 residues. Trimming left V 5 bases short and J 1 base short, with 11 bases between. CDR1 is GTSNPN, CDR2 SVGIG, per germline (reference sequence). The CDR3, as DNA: TGTGCCTGGGGTACGTCAGAGAACACTGAAGCTTTCTTT. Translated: CAWGTSENTEAFF.

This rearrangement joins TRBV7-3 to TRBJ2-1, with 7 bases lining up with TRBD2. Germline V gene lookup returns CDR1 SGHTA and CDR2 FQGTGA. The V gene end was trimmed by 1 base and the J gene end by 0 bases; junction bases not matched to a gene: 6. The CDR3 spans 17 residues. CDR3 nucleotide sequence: TGTGCCAGCAGCTTAAGGGGTTGCGGGGGCTCCTACAATGAGCAGTTCTTC. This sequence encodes CASSLRGCGGSYNEQFF.

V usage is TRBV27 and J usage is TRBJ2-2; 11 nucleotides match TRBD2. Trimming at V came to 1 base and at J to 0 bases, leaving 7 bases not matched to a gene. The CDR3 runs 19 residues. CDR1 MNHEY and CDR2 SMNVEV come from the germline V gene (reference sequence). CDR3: CASSLLPPGLAANTGELFF. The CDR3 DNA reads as TGTGCCAGCAGTTTATTGCCTCCGGGACTAGCGGCGAACACCGGGGAGCTGTTTTTT.

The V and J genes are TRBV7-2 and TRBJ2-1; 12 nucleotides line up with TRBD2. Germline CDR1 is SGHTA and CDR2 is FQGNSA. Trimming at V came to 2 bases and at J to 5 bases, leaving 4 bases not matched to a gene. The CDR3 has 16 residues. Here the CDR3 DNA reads TGTGCCAGCAGCTTACTTCTAGCGGGAGGGAACAATGAGCAGTTCTTC. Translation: CASSLLLAGGNNEQFF. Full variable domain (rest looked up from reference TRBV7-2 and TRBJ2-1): GAGVSQSPSNKVTEKGKDVELRCDPISGHTALYWYRQSLGQGLEFLIYFQGNSAPDKSGLPSDRFSAERTGGSVSTLTIQRTQQEDSAVYLCASSLLLAGGNNEQFFGPGTRLTVL.